This T cell receptor (beta chain) was documented in a study of cytomegalovirus exposure and HLA in healthy donors. Germline V gene lookup returns CDR1 SGHTA and CDR2 FQGTGA. J lost 8 bases, V lost 4 bases, and 8 bases had no gene match. The CDR3 extends over 15 amino acids. The PCR made use of 60 Vbeta and 13 Jbeta primers. Some clones are missing from TCRdb's copy, which holds only in-frame ones; the method was immunoSEQ multiplex PCR. The data contain 100,000 to 150,000 clones, more than 60% of them singletons. This TCR was recovered from a woman aged 40 to 50 in good health and CMV-seronegative. The gene calls are TRBV7-3 and TRBJ2-1, with 10 nucleotides matching TRBD2. Input material: PBMCs. CDR3 sequence: CASSSSSGSIDEQFF. As DNA, the CDR3 is TGTGCCAGCAGCTCATCTAGCGGGAGTATAGATGAGCAGTTCTTC. The full variable domain, its missing parts supplied by reference TRBV7-3 and TRBJ2-1, is GAGVSQTPSNKVTEKGKYVELRCDPISGHTALYWYRQSLGQGPEFLIYFQGTGAADDSGLPNDRFFAVRPEGSVSTLKIQRTERGDSAVYLCASSSSSGSIDEQFFGPGTRLTVL.